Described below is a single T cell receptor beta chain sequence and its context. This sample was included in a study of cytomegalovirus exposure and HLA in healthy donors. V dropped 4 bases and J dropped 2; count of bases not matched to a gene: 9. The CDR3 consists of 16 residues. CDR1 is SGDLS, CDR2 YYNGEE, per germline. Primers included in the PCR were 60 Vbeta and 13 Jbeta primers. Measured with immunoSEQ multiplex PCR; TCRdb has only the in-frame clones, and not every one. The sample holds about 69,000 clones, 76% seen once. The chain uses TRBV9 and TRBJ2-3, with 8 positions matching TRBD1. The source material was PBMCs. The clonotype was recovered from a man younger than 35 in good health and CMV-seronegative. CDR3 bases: TGTGCCAGCAGCCCCCCCGGACAGGGAACCACAGATACGCAGTATTTT. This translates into CASSPPGQGTTDTQYF.